These 31 T cell receptor beta chains originate from one sample sequenced in a study of T cell responses to AZD1222 COVID-19 vaccine. Some clones are missing from TCRdb's copy, which holds only in-frame ones; the method was immunoSEQ multiplex PCR. The data show some 130,000 clones, about nine tenths seen once. The material sequenced was peripheral blood, taken on day 0 of AZD1222 vaccination. Source of these receptors: an adult in good health.

V gene TRBV7-9 combines with J gene TRBJ2-7; possibly TRBD2 for D (6 bases). The V gene's germline CDR1 is SEHNR and CDR2 FQNEAQ (reference sequence). CDR3 size: 12 residues. V dropped 5 bases and J dropped 10 bases, with 15 bases sitting between them. CDR3 nucleotides: TGTGCCAGCAGCCCCGGGACTCAGGACCAGTACTTC. It translates to CASSPGTQDQYF.

This chain joins TRBV13 and TRBJ2-3; 11 bases fit TRBD2. The CDR3 contains 17 residues. Germline V gene sequence: CDR1 PRHDT, CDR2 FYEKMQ (reference sequence). J lost 0 bases, V lost 5 bases, and 7 bases had no gene match. For the CDR3, the DNA is TGTGCCAGCAGCCCCCTAACTAGCGGGGGCAGCACAGATACGCAGTATTTT. Translation gives CASSPLTSGGSTDTQYF.

This chain joins TRBV11-3 and TRBJ2-5, with no clear D. V was shortened by 5 bases and J by 3 bases, with 13 bases between the two germline ends. Germline V gives CDR1 SGHNT, CDR2 YENEEA. There are 14 residues in the CDR3. CDR3 nucleotides: TGTGCCAGCAGCGGCCTTGGCAGAGAAGAGACCCAGTACTTC. Protein sequence: CASSGLGREETQYF.

The chain recombines TRBV6-2 or TRBV6-3 with TRBJ2-3; no definite D call. V lost 6 bases, J lost 0 bases, and 19 bases lay in between. CDR1 is MNHEY and CDR2 is SVGEGT in the germline V gene. The CDR3 length is 17 residues. The CDR3 loop is CASSGRAQQSSTDTQYF. In DNA, the CDR3 is TGTGCCAGCAGCGGACGGGCACAACAGTCCAGCACAGATACGCAGTATTTT.

V usage is TRBV18 and J usage is TRBJ2-3, with 7 nucleotides matching TRBD2. CDR1 is KGHSH, CDR2 LQKENI, per germline. The CDR3 is 18 residues long. Trimming cost V 2 bases and J 2 bases; bases outside gene matches: 13. The DNA of the CDR3 is TGTGCCAGCTCACCAAAGAAGGGCCGGGCGGGGGACACAGATACGCAGTATTTT. Protein: CASSPKKGRAGDTDTQYF.

The rearrangement joins TRBV5-5 to TRBJ2-5; perhaps TRBD1 as D (6 bases). The V end lost 1 base, the J end lost 5 bases, and 9 bases lay between the germline ends. The CDR3 runs to 13 residues. Germline CDR1 SGHKS, CDR2 YYEKEE (reference sequence). The CDR3 DNA follows: TGTGCCAGCAGCTTGAGGGGGTGGGAGACCCAGTACTTC. It yields the protein CASSLRGWETQYF.

The V and J genes are TRBV10-2 and TRBJ1-2; unclear D gene. V was pared by 1 base and J by 6 bases, with 12 bases between. In germline, CDR1 is WSHSY, CDR2 SAAADI. The CDR3 consists of 14 residues. The CDR3 DNA reads as TGCGCCAGCAGTGAGTTTGGACCGCCAAATGGCTACACCTTC. Its protein product is CASSEFGPPNGYTF.

The chain employs TRBV19 and TRBJ1-1; 9 bases map to TRBD1. J lost 4 bases, V lost 6 bases, and 6 bases had no gene match. Per the germline V gene, CDR1 is LNHDA and CDR2 is SQIVND (reference sequence). The CDR3 length is 14 residues. The DNA for the CDR3 is TGTGCCAGTAGCTGGACAGGGGAGGGCACTGAAGCTTTCTTT. This translates into CASSWTGEGTEAFF.

The V and J genes are TRBV6-5 and TRBJ2-7, with TRBD2 identical over 12 bases. The V segment lost 6 bases and the J segment 6 bases; nucleotides outside the gene matches: 9. The CDR3 extends over 15 amino acids. Germline loops: CDR1 MNHEY, CDR2 SVGAGI. The CDR3 spells CASRPSSGGAGEQYF. The CDR3 DNA is TGTGCCAGCAGACCCTCTAGCGGGGGGGCGGGCGAGCAGTACTTC.

V usage is TRBV9 and J usage is TRBJ1-1; D possibly corresponds to TRBD1 (6 bases). Trimming removed 1 base from V and 0 bases from J, with 19 bases in between. This CDR3 is built from 18 residues. Germline V gives CDR1 SGDLS, CDR2 YYNGEE. CDR3: CASSVHSGLGGLNTEAFF. CDR3 nucleotides: TGTGCCAGCAGCGTACATTCAGGGCTAGGGGGATTGAACACTGAAGCTTTCTTT.

The CDR3 DNA follows: TGCGCCAGCAGCTTGGGACACGGGGGAGACACCATATATTTT. Translated: CASSLGHGGDTIYF. The V gene is TRBV5-1, the J gene TRBJ1-3, with D perhaps TRBD1 (5 bases). Trimming removed 0 bases at V and 8 bases at J, with 12 bases between. This CDR3 contains 14 residues. Germline CDR1 is SGHRS and CDR2 is YFSETQ.

The genes are TRBV6-2 or TRBV6-3 and TRBJ2-7; TRBD2 might be the D (5 bases). The V and J ends lost 3 bases and 3 bases respectively, with 6 bases between them. CDR3 size: 12 residues. Germline assignment: CDR1 MNHEY and CDR2 SVGEGT. The CDR3: CASSYSVYEQYF. The CDR3 region has the DNA TGTGCCAGCAGTTATAGCGTCTACGAGCAGTACTTC.

This chain joins TRBV30 and TRBJ1-4; no clear D. The V gene lost 2 bases and the J gene lost 0 bases, with 7 bases spanning the gap. CDR3 length: 14 residues. The germline gives CDR1 GTSNPN, CDR2 SVGIG (reference sequence). As DNA, the CDR3 is TGTGCCTGGAGTCGGGATTCAACTAATGAAAAACTGTTTTTT. Residues: CAWSRDSTNEKLFF.

V is TRBV18 and J is TRBJ1-6, with unresolved D. The CDR3 length is 17 residues. V dropped 0 bases and J dropped 0 bases, with 9 bases sitting between them. The germline gives CDR1 KGHSH, CDR2 LQKENI. CDR3 loop: CASSPPYADSYNSPLHF. The CDR3 DNA reads as TGTGCCAGCTCACCACCGTATGCCGACTCCTATAATTCACCCCTCCACTTT.

V gene TRBV28 combines with J gene TRBJ2-7; TRBD2 might be the D (6 bases). Germline loops: CDR1 MDHEN, CDR2 SYDVKM. V was cut by 6 bases and J by 6 bases, with 12 bases left in between. This CDR3 comprises 12 residues. The CDR3 bases are TGTGCCAGCAGAGGCACTAGCTTCGAGCAGTACTTC. This encodes CASRGTSFEQYF.

The chain recombines TRBV6-5 with TRBJ1-2; D is undetermined. This CDR3 has 13 amino acids. Germline CDR1 and CDR2: MNHEY and SVGAGI. Trimming shortened V by 5 bases and J by 3 bases, and 10 bases separated the two germline ends. The CDR3 DNA reads TGTGCCAGCAGTCAGGACCGCGACTATGGCTACACCTTC. Amino acid sequence: CASSQDRDYGYTF.

The chain is built from TRBV5-1 and TRBJ2-7; D unclear. In germline, CDR1 is SGHRS, CDR2 YFSETQ. The V end lost 4 bases, the J end lost 3 bases, and 8 bases lay between the germline ends. The CDR3 is 12 amino acids. CDR3 nucleotide sequence: TGCGCCAGCAGCCCGGACGGCTACGAGCAGTACTTC. Amino acids: CASSPDGYEQYF. Based on the CDR3 plus reference TRBV5-1 and TRBJ2-7, the full variable domain is KAGVTQTPRYLIKTRGQQVTLSCSPISGHRSVSWYQQTPGQGLQFLFEYFSETQRNKGNFPGRFSGRQFSNSRSEMNVSTLELGDSALYLCASSPDGYEQYFGPGTRLTVT.

This chain joins TRBV6-5 and TRBJ2-7; D is undetermined. V shed 6 bases and J shed 6 bases, with 9 bases lying between them. The CDR3 spans 11 residues. Germline CDR1 is MNHEY and CDR2 is SVGAGI. The CDR3 is CASSPQFEQYF. The CDR3 region has the DNA TGTGCCAGCAGCCCCCAGTTCGAGCAGTACTTC.

The CDR3 DNA reads as TGTGCCAGCAGTCCCGTAGGGTTCGAGACTAACTATGGCTACACCTTC. This codes for CASSPVGFETNYGYTF. The chain is built from TRBV28 and TRBJ1-2, with unresolved D. The CDR3 runs to 16 residues. V dropped 5 bases and J dropped 0 bases, with 16 bases sitting between them. Looked up from germline, CDR1 is MDHEN and CDR2 is SYDVKM.

V is TRBV19 and J is TRBJ2-5, with D possibly TRBD1 on 5 matching bases. This CDR3 region has 14 residues. CDR1 LNHDA and CDR2 SQIVND come from the germline V gene (reference sequence). V shed 5 bases and J shed 4 bases, with 14 bases lying between them. CDR3 DNA: TGTGCCAGTAGTGTGCGACCTAGGGGAGAGACCCAGTACTTC. Residues: CASSVRPRGETQYF.

The CDR3 sequence is CASSQEAGGSQPQHF. In nucleotides, the CDR3 is TGTGCCAGCAGTCAGGAGGCAGGGGGCAGTCAGCCCCAGCATTTT. This rearrangement joins TRBV6-4 to TRBJ1-5, with TRBD1 matching 8 bases. Trimming removed 5 bases from V and 6 bases from J; junction bases left unmatched: 9. Germline lookup yields CDR1 MRHNA and CDR2 SNTAGT. The CDR3 consists of 15 residues.

The rearrangement uses TRBV4-1 and TRBJ2-5; possible D gene TRBD1, 8 bases. In germline, CDR1 is MGHRA, CDR2 YSYEKL. This CDR3 has 15 amino acids. V was pared by 1 base and J by 5 bases, with 14 bases between. CDR3 sequence (DNA): TGCGCCAGCAGCCAAGCCGGACAGGGAGGGGAGACCCAGTACTTC. Residues: CASSQAGQGGETQYF.

The chain is built from TRBV30 and TRBJ2-7; no clear D gene. This CDR3 spans 11 amino acids. V lost 1 base and J 5 bases, leaving 6 bases between the germline ends. Looked up from germline, CDR1 is GTSNPN and CDR2 is SVGIG (reference sequence). In DNA form, the CDR3 reads TGTGCCTGGAGTGGTAGGGACGAGCAGTACTTC. Protein product: CAWSGRDEQYF. The variable domain in full, completed from reference TRBV30 and TRBJ2-7, reads SQTIHQWPATLVQPVGSPLSLECTVEGTSNPNLYWYRQAAGRGLQLLFYSVGIGQISSEVPQNLSASRPQDRQFILSSKKLLLSDSGFYLCAWSGRDEQYFGPGTRLTVT.

This chain links TRBV28 with TRBJ1-2, with D maybe TRBD1 (5 bases). V lost 3 bases, J lost 4 bases, and 9 bases lay in between. In germline, CDR1 is MDHEN, CDR2 SYDVKM. CDR3 length: 13 amino acids. In DNA form, the CDR3 reads TGTGCCAGCAGTTTTGGGCAGGGCTATGGCTACACCTTC. Its protein product is CASSFGQGYGYTF.

The chain carries TRBV30 and TRBJ2-2, with 9 bases identical to TRBD1. Germline lookup yields CDR1 GTSNPN and CDR2 SVGIG (reference sequence). The CDR3 is made up of 14 amino acids. V was pared by 0 bases and J by 5 bases, with 1 base of the junction left unmatched. The CDR3 spells CAWSVGQGTGELFF. DNA for the CDR3: TGTGCCTGGAGTGTGGGACAGGGTACCGGGGAGCTGTTTTTT.

The J gene is TRBJ2-2, the V gene TRBV6-4; D is possibly TRBD1 (6 bases). Trimming removed 6 bases from V and 2 bases from J, with 10 bases in between. Per the germline V gene, CDR1 is MRHNA and CDR2 is SNTAGT. The CDR3 has 14 residues. CDR3 coding DNA: TGTGCCAGCAGCCTGACAGGAAACACCGGGGAGCTGTTTTTT. It translates to CASSLTGNTGELFF.

This clone has just a few counts. The rearrangement joins TRBV5-1 to TRBJ1-3; 8 nucleotides match TRBD1. Germline CDR1 is SGHRS and CDR2 is YFSETQ. The length of the CDR3 is 17 residues. After removal of 3 bases from V and 0 bases from J, the junction contained 8 bases not matched to a gene. For the CDR3, the DNA is TGCGCCAGCAGCTGGAGAGGACAGGGTAGCTCTGGAAACACCATATATTTT. Protein sequence: CASSWRGQGSSGNTIYF.

This clone was detected once. This chain links TRBV28 with TRBJ2-4; D not resolved. Trimming left V 4 bases short and J 0 bases short, with 10 bases between. Per germline, CDR1 MDHEN and CDR2 SYDVKM. The CDR3 spans 15 residues. CDR3 sequence: CASSSPAEAKNIQYF. CDR3 nucleotide sequence: TGTGCCAGCAGTTCCCCCGCGGAAGCCAAAAACATTCAGTACTTC.

This clone occurred a few times. The chain recombines TRBV5-6 with TRBJ1-2; D is possibly TRBD1 (6 bases). V was clipped by 4 bases and J by 4 bases, with 11 bases between them. The CDR3 runs to 13 residues. CDR1 is SGHDT and CDR2 is YYEEEE in the germline V gene. The CDR3 loop reads CASSAGHVYGYTF. Here the CDR3 DNA reads TGTGCCAGCAGCGCGGGACACGTCTATGGCTACACCTTC.

The V call is TRBV28, the J call TRBJ2-1, with TRBD2 matching over 11 bases. From germline, CDR1 is MDHEN and CDR2 SYDVKM. V was pared by 6 bases and J by 8 bases, with 6 bases of the junction left unmatched. The CDR3 length is 14 residues. The chain's CDR3 is CASRIAGGPHEQFF. For the CDR3, the DNA is TGTGCCAGCAGGATAGCGGGGGGGCCGCATGAGCAGTTCTTC.

V gene TRBV10-1 combines with J gene TRBJ2-1; 9 positions agree with TRBD2. The CDR3 has 16 residues. CDR1 is WNHNN, CDR2 SYGVQD, per germline (reference sequence). The V gene end was trimmed by 2 bases and the J gene end by 9 bases; junction bases not matched to a gene: 11. The CDR3 DNA reads as TGCGCCAGCAGTGAGACTAGCGGGCCGAGGCGGGGTGAGCAGTTCTTC. Translated, it gives CASSETSGPRRGEQFF.